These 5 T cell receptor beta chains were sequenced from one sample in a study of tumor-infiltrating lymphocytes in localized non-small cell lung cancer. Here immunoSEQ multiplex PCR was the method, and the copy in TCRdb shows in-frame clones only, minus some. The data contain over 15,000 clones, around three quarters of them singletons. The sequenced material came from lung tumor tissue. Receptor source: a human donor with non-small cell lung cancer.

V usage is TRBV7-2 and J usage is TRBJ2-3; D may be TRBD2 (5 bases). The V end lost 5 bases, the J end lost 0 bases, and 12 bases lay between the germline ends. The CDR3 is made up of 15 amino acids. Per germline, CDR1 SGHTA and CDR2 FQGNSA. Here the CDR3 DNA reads TGTGCCAGCAGCCCTGACTACCTTAGCACAGATACGCAGTATTTT. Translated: CASSPDYLSTDTQYF.

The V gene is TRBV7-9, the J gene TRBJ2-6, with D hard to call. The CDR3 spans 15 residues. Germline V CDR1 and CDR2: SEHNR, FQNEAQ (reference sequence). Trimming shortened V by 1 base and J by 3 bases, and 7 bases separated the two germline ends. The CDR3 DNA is TGTGCCAGCAGCTTAGTGGCAGGTGGGGCCAACGTCCTGACTTTC. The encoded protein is CASSLVAGGANVLTF.

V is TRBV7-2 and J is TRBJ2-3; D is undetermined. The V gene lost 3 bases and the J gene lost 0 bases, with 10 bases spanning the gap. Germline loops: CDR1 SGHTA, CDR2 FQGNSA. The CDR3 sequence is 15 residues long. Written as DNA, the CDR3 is TGTGCCAGCAGCTTCTCGGACGGTAGCACAGATACGCAGTATTTT. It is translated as CASSFSDGSTDTQYF.

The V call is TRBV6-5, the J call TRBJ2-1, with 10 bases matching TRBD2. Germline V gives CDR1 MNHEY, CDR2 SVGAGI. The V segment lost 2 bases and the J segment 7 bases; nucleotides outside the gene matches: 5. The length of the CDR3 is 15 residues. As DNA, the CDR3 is TGTGCCAGCAGTTACACCGGACTAGCGGCAAATGAGCAGTTCTTC. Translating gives CASSYTGLAANEQFF.

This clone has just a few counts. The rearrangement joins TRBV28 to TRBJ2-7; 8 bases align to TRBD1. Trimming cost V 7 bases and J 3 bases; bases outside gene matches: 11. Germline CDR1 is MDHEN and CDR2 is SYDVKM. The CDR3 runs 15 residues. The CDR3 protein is CASIQGAERDYEQYF. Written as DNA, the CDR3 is TGTGCCAGCATCCAGGGGGCGGAAAGGGACTACGAGCAGTACTTC.